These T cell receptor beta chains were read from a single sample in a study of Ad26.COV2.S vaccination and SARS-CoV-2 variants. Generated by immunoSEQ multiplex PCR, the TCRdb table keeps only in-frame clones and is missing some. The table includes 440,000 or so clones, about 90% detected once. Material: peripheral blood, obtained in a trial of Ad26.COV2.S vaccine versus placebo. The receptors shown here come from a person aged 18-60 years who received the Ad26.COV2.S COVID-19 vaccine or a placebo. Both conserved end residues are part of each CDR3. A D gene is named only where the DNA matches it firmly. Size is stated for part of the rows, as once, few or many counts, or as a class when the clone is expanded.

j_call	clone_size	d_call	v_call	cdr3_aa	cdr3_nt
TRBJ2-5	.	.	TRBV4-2	CASSQGSWVASQETQYF	TGTGCCAGCAGCCAGGGATCGTGGGTGGCCTCACAAGAGACCCAGTACTTC
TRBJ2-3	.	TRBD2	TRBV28	CASSLELAGPTDTQYF	TGTGCCAGCAGTTTAGAATTAGCGGGACCCACAGATACGCAGTATTTT
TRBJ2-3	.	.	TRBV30	CAWSVAAGGTDTQYF	TGTGCCTGGAGTGTAGCAGCGGGTGGCACAGATACGCAGTATTTT
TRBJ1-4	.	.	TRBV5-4	CASSSGPGGAEKLFF	TGTGCCAGCAGCTCCGGTCCGGGGGGGGCTGAAAAACTGTTTTTT
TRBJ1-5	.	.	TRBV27	CASMGASTLSNQPQHF	TGTGCCAGCATGGGTGCGTCGACACTCTCCAATCAGCCCCAGCATTTT
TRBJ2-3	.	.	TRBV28	CASGRTSSYTDTQYF	TGTGCCAGCGGCCGAACTAGCAGTTACACAGATACGCAGTATTTT
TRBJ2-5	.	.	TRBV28	CASNLGETQYF	TGTGCCAGCAACTTGGGTGAGACCCAGTACTTC
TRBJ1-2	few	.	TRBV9	CASSAGDRSLYGYTF	TGTGCCAGCAGCGCCGGCGACAGATCCCTCTATGGCTACACCTTC
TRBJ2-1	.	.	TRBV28	CASSLSWRGHNEQFF	TGTGCCAGCAGTTTATCGTGGCGGGGACACAATGAGCAGTTCTTC
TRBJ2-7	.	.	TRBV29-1	CSVEEGGASEQYF	TGCAGCGTTGAAGAGGGGGGTGCCAGCGAGCAGTACTTC
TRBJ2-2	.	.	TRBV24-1	CATSDLPGAQTGELFF	TGTGCCACCAGTGATTTGCCGGGGGCGCAAACCGGGGAGCTGTTTTTT
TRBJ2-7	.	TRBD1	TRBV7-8	CASSDRVSLYEQYF	TGTGCCAGCAGCGACAGGGTCAGCCTTTACGAGCAGTACTTC
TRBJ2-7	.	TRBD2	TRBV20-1	CSASGGGAPSNYEQYF	TGCAGTGCCAGTGGGGGAGGGGCTCCTTCTAATTACGAGCAGTACTTC
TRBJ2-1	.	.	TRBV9	CASSVGSYNEQFF	TGTGCCAGCAGCGTGGGATCCTACAATGAGCAGTTCTTC
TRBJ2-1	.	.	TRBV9	CASSVPGVGYNEQFF	TGTGCCAGCAGCGTTCCGGGAGTTGGCTACAATGAGCAGTTCTTC
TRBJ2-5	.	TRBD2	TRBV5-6	CASSLDTRGYQETQYF	TGTGCCAGCAGCTTGGATACGCGGGGGTACCAAGAGACCCAGTACTTC
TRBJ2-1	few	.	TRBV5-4	CASSPPAGREWEQFF	TGTGCCAGCAGCCCCCCCGCGGGCAGGGAGTGGGAGCAGTTCTTC
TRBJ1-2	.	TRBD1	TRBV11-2	CASSMDRDSYYGYTF	TGTGCCAGCAGCATGGACAGGGACAGCTACTATGGCTACACCTTC
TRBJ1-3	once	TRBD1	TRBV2	CASSLDRSSGNTIYF	TGTGCCAGCAGTTTGGACAGGAGCTCTGGAAACACCATATATTTT
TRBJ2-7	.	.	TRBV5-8	CASDLRVALEQYF	TGTGCCAGCGACCTTAGGGTGGCCCTCGAGCAGTACTTC
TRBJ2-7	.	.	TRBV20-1	CSASPRLGEQYF	TGCAGTGCTAGTCCAAGATTAGGCGAGCAGTACTTC
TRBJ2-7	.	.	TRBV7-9	CASSLGGETYEQYF	TGTGCCAGCAGCTTGGGAGGAGAGACCTACGAGCAGTACTTC
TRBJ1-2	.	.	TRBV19	CASSIRSGYTF	TGTGCCAGTAGTATACGGTCGGGCTACACCTTC
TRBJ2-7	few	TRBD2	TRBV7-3	CASSTSGTYEQYF	TGTGCCAGCTCGACTAGCGGTACCTACGAGCAGTACTTC
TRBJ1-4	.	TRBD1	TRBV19	CASSIWTGDLEKLFF	TGTGCCAGTAGTATCTGGACAGGCGACCTTGAAAAACTGTTTTTT
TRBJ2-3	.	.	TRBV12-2	CASRLAFQGILGSDTQYF	TGTGCAAGTCGCTTAGCGTTCCAGGGCATTTTGGGTTCAGATACGCAGTATTTT
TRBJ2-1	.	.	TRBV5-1	CASSTGSGNNEQFF	TGCGCCAGCAGCACCGGATCCGGTAACAATGAGCAGTTCTTC
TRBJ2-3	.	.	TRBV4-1	CASSQLTGLAGMTTDTQYF	TGCGCCAGCAGCCAATTGACAGGGTTAGCGGGTATGACCACAGATACGCAGTATTTT
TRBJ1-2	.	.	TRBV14	CASSQDLTAKGGYTF	TGTGCCAGCAGCCAAGACCTCACCGCGAAGGGTGGCTACACCTTC
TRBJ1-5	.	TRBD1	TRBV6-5	CASRPGGNQPQHF	TGTGCCAGCAGACCAGGGGGTAATCAGCCCCAGCATTTT
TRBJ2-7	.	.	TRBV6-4	CASRPSGVQYF	TGTGCCAGCAGACCCTCCGGGGTGCAGTACTTC
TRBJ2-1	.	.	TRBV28	CASSKGRGGPPTSEQFF	TGTGCCAGCAGTAAGGGCAGGGGAGGCCCCCCAACAAGTGAGCAGTTCTTC
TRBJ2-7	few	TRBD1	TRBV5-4	CAVQRTGTSYEQYF	TGTGCCGTACAGCGGACAGGCACCTCCTACGAGCAGTACTTC
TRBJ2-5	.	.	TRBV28	CASSLRGQGIQETQYF	TGTGCCAGCAGTTTAAGAGGGCAGGGGATTCAAGAGACCCAGTACTTC
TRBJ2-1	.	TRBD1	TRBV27	CASSLEGTGRNEQFF	TGTGCCAGCAGTTTAGAAGGGACAGGGAGAAATGAGCAGTTCTTC
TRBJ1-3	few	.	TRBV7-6	CASSLMSGGNTIYF	TGTGCCAGCAGCTTGATGTCAGGTGGAAACACCATATATTTT
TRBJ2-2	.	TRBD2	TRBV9	CASSPGLAGVTGELFF	TGTGCCAGCAGCCCGGGACTAGCGGGAGTTACCGGGGAGCTGTTTTTT
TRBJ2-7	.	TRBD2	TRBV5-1	CASSLAGGREQYF	TGCGCCAGCAGCTTAGCGGGGGGACGGGAGCAGTACTTC
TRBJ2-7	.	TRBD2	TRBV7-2	CASSLRIAGGPNEQYF	TGTGCCAGCAGCTTGAGGATAGCGGGAGGGCCAAACGAGCAGTACTTC
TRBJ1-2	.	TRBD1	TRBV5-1	CASSLGTGGYTF	TGCGCCAGCAGCCTGGGGACAGGCGGCTACACCTTC
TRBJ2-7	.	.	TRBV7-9	CASSPPDGMGSSYEQYF	TGTGCCAGCAGCCCCCCAGACGGCATGGGGAGCTCCTACGAGCAGTACTTC
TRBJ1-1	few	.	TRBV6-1	CASSSDGYEAFF	TGTGCCAGCAGTTCGGATGGTTACGAAGCTTTCTTT
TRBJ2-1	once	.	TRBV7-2	CASSLTGTREQFF	TGTGCCAGCAGCTTGACCGGGACACGTGAGCAGTTCTTC
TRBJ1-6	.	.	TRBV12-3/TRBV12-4	CASSTGFSPLHF	TGTGCCAGCAGTACTGGGTTCTCACCCCTCCACTTT
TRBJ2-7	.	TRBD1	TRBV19	CASSTGGSNYEQYF	TGTGCCAGTAGTACAGGGGGCTCCAACTACGAGCAGTACTTC
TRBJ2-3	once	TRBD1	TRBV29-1	CSVGGQGTDTQYF	TGCAGCGTTGGAGGACAGGGCACAGATACGCAGTATTTT
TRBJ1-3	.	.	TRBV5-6	CASSLVGRSYGNTIYF	TGTGCCAGCAGCTTGGTTGGCAGATCGTACGGAAACACCATATATTTT
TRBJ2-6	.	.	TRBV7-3	CASSLRGARSGANVLTF	TGTGCCAGCAGCTTAAGGGGGGCCCGCTCTGGGGCCAACGTCCTGACTTTC
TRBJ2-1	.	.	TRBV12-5	CASGLSQGEQFF	TGTGCTAGTGGTTTGTCTCAGGGTGAGCAGTTCTTC
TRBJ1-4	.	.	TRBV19	CASSSFRGSREKLFF	TGTGCCAGTAGTAGTTTCCGGGGATCGAGGGAAAAACTGTTTTTT
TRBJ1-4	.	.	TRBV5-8	CASSLEQGGNEKLFF	TGTGCCAGCAGCTTGGAACAGGGTGGTAATGAAAAACTGTTTTTT
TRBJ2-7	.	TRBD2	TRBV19	CASSIEQDPSGRSEQYF	TGTGCCAGTAGTATAGAACAGGACCCTAGCGGGAGAAGCGAGCAGTACTTC
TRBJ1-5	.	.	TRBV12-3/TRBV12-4	CASSPGVGQPQHF	TGTGCCAGCAGTCCAGGGGTGGGCCAGCCCCAGCATTTT
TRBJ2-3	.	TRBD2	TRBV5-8	CASSFLASGRARDTQYF	TGTGCCAGCAGCTTTCTCGCTAGCGGGAGGGCCAGAGATACGCAGTATTTT